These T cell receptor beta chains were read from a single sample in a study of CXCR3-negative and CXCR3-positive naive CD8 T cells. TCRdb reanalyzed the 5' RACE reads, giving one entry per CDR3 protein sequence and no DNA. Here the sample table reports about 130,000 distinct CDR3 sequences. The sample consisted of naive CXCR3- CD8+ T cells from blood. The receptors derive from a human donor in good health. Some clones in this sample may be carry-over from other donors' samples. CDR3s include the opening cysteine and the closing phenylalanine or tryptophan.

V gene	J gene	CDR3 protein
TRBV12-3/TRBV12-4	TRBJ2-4	CASSLATGVDIQYF
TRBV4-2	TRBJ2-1	CASSQDGGSYNEQFF
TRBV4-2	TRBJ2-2	CASSQTSGELTGELFF
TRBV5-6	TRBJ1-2	CASSVGGNSFGYGYTF
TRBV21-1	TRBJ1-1	CASSKEQANTEAFF
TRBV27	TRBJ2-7	CASSSGVSSYEQYF
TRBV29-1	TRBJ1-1	CSLWTTETEAFF
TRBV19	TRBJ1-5	CASSIVGVNPNQPQHF
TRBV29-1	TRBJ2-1	CSEGTDSYNEQFF
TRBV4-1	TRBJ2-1	CASSPDRNEQFF
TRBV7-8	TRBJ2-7	CASSLGTGNAYEQYF
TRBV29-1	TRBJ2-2	CSVLQGSGELFF
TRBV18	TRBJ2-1	CASSPDDGSYNEQFF
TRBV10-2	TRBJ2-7	CASSETSGNSYEQYF
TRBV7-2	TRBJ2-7	CASSLATTGSIVTTSYF
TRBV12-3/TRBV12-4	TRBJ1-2	CASSSAAHQGHYGYTF
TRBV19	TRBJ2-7	CASKAAGDHIYEQYF
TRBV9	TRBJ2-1	CASSVAGLGNGGEQFF
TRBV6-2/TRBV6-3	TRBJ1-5	CASSYSGGHQPQHF
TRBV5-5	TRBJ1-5	CASSLSQGLQPQHF
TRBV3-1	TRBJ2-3	CASSPLGETSTDTQYF
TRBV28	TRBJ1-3	CASSYRGNTIYF
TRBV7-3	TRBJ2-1	CASSLTSSHLRTTYNEQFF
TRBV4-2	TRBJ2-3	CASSQGQGAEDTQYF
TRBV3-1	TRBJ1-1	CASSLAGTGNTEAFF
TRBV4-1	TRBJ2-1	CASSQAQRSSYNEQFF
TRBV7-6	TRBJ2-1	CASSRGRTYNEQFF